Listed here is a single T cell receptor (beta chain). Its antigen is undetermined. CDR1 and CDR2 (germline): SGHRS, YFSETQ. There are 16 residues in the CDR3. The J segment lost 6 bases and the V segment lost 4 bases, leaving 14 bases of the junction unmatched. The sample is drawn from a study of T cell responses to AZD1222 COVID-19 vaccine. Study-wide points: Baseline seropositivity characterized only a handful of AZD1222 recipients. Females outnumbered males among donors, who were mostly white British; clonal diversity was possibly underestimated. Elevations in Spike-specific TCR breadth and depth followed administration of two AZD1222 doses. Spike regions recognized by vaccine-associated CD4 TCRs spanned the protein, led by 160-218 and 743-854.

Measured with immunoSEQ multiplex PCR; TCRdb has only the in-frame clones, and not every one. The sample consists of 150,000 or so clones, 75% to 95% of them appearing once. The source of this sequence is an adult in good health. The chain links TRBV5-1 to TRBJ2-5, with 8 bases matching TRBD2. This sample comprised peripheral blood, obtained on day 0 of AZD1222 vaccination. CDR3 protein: CASSVGLEPSGKTQYF. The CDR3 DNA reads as TGCGCCAGCAGCGTGGGACTAGAGCCTTCGGGGAAGACCCAGTACTTC.